This record covers a single T cell receptor beta chain. Its antigen is not identified. There are 12 residues in the CDR3. With 4 bases removed from V and 10 bases from J, the gap between germline ends came to 14 bases. Germline values: CDR1 SGDLS, CDR2 YYNGEE. The source of the sample is a study of graft-versus-host responses after intestinal transplantation. About the study: Induction using anti-thymocyte globulin, followed by tacrolimus and steroids for roughly 3 years, was given to all recipients.

Findings of the study overall: Peak circulating GvH clone levels tracked with early post-transplant HvG declines. Across patients carrying graft-donor T cell macrochimerism, allografts held high graft-versus-host to host-versus-graft clonal ratios.

Only in-frame clones appear in the TCRdb table, and some are missing; sequencing was by immunoSEQ multiplex PCR. Of approximately 60,000 clones in the sample, about 87% were seen once. This TCR came from a human patient who received an intestinal transplant, so some T cells may come from the graft donor. The V and J genes are TRBV9 and TRBJ1-2; D might be TRBD1 (5 bases). The sample in question was PBMCs, obtained 26 days after transplant. The CDR3 DNA reads TGTGCCAGCAGCCTCCGGGGGGGAACCTACACCTTC. It yields the protein CASSLRGGTYTF.